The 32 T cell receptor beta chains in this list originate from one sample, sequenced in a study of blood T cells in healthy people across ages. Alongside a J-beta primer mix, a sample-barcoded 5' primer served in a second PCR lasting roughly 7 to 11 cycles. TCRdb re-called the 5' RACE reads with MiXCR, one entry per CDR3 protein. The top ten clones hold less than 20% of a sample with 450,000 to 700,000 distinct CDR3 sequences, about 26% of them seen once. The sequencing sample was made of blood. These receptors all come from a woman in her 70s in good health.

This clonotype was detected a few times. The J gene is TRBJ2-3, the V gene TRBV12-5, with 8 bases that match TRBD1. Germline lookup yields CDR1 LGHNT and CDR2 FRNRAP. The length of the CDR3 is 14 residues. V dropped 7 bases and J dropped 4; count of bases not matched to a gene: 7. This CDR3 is CASAKTTGADTQYF. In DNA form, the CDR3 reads TGTGCTAGTGCTAAGACGACAGGGGCAGATACGCAGTATTTT.

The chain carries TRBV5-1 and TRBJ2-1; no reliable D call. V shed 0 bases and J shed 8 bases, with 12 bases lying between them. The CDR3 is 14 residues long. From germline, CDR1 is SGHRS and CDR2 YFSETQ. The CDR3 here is CASSLVNLGDEQFF. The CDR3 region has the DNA TGCGCCAGCAGCTTGGTAAATCTAGGTGATGAGCAGTTCTTC.

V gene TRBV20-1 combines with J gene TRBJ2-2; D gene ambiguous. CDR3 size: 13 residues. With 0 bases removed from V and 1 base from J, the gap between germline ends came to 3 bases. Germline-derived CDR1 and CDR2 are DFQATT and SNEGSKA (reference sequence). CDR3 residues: CSAREVNTGELFF. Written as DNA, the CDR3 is TGCAGTGCTAGAGAGGTGAACACCGGGGAGCTGTTTTTT.

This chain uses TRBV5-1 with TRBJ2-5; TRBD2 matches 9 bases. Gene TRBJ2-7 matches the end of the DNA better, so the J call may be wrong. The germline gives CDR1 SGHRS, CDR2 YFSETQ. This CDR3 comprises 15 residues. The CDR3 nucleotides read TGCGCCAGCAGCACTCGCAATAGCGGGGGCTACGAGCAGTACTTC. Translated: CASSTRNSGGYEQYF.

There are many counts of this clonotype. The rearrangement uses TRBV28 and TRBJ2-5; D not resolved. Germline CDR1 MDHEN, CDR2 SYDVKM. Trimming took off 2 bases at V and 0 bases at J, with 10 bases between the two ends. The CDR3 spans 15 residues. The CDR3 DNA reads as TGTGCCAGCAGTTTACGGCGGTACTACCAAGAGACCCAGTACTTC. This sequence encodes CASSLRRYYQETQYF.

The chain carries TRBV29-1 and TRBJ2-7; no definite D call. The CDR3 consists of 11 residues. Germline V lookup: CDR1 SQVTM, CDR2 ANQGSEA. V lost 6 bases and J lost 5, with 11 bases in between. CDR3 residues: CSVNLLDEQYF. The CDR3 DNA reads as TGCAGCGTGAACCTCTTGGACGAGCAGTACTTC.

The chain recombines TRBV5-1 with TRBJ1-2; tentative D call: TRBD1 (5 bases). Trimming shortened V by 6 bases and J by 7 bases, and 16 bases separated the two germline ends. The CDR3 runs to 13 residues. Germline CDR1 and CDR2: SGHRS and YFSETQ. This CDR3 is CASTLQDLSGYTF. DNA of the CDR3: TGCGCCAGCACCCTACAGGATCTAAGTGGCTACACCTTC.

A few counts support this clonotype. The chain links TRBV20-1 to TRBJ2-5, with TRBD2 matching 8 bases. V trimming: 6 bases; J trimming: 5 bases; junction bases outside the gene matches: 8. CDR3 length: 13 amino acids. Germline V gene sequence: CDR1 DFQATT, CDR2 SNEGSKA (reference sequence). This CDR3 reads CSASPGLVETQYF. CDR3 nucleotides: TGCAGTGCCTCCCCGGGACTAGTGGAGACCCAGTACTTC.

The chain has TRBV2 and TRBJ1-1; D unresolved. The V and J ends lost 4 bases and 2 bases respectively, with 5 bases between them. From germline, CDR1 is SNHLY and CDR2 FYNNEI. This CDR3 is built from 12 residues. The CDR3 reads CASSVQNTEAFF. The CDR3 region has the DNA TGTGCCAGCAGTGTACAAAACACTGAAGCTTTCTTT. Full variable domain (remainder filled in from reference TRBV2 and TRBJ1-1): EPEVTQTPSHQVTQMGQEVILRCVPISNHLYFYWYRQILGQKVEFLVSFYNNEISEKSEIFDDQFSVERPDGSNFTLKIRSTKLEDSAMYFCASSVQNTEAFFGQGTRLTVV.

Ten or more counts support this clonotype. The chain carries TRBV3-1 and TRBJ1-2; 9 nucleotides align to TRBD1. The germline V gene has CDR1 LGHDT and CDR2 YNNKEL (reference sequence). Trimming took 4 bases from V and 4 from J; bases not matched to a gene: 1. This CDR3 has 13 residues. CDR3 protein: CASSPTGGYGYTF. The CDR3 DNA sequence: TGTGCCAGCAGCCCGACAGGGGGCTATGGCTACACCTTC.

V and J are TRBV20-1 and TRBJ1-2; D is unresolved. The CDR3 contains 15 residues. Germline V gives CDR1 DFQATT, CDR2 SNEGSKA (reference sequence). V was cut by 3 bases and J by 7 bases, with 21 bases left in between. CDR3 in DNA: TGCAGTGCTAGGTTGGGCTCCGGCCGCTCTCCTGGCTACACCTTC. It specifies CSARLGSGRSPGYTF.

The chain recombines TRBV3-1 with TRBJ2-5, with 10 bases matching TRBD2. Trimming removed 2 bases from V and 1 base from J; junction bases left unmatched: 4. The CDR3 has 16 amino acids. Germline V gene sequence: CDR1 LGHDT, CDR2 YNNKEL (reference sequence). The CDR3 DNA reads TGTGCCAGCAGCCAAATGACTAGCGGGCGCCAAGAGACCCAGTACTTC. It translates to CASSQMTSGRQETQYF.

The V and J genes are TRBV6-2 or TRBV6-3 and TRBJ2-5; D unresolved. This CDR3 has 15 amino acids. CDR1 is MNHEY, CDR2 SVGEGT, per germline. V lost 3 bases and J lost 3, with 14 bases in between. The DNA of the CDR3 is TGTGCCAGCAGTTATTCGTCCAGCTCAGAAGAGACCCAGTACTTC. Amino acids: CASSYSSSSEETQYF.

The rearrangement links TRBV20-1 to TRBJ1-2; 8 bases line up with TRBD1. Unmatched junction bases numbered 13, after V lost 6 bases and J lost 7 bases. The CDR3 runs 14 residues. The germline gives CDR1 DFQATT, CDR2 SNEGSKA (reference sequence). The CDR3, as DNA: TGCAGTGCAGTGACAGGGGCCCACCTGGCTGGCTACACCTTC. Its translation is CSAVTGAHLAGYTF.

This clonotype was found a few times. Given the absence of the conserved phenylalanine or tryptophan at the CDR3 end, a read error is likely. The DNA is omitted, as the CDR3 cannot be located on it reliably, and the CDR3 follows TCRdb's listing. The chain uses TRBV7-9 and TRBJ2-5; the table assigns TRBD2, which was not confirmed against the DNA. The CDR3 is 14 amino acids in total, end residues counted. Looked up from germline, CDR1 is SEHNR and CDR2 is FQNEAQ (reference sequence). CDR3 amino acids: CASSFAGLAGLINL.

CDR3 amino acids: CASSLATGENYGYTF. The CDR3 DNA reads as TGTGCCAGCAGCTTAGCGACAGGGGAGAACTATGGCTACACCTTC. This chain uses TRBV7-8 with TRBJ1-2, with 8 bases that match TRBD1. Looked up from germline, CDR1 is SGHVS and CDR2 is FQNEAQ. J was trimmed by 2 bases and V by 0 bases; bases with no gene match: 2. The length of the CDR3 is 15 residues.

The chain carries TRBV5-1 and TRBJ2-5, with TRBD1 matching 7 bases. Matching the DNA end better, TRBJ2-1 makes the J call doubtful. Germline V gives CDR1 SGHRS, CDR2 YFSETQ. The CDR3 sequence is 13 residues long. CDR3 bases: TGCGCCAGCAGCTGGCCCGGGACAGATGAGCAGTTCTTC. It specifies CASSWPGTDEQFF.

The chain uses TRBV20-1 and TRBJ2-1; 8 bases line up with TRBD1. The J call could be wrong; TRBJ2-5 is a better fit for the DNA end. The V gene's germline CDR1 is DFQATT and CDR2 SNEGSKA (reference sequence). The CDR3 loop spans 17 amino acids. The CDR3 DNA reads TGCAGTGCTAGATTCCCCTTAGGACAGGGAGGTCAAGAGACCCAGTACTTC. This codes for CSARFPLGQGGQETQYF.

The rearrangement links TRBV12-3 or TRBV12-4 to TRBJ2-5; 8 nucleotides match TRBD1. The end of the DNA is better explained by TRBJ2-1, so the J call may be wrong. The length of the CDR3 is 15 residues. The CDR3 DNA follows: TGTGCCAGCAGTTTAAGGCAGGGGGCCGACAATGAGCAGTTCTTC. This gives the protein CASSLRQGADNEQFF.

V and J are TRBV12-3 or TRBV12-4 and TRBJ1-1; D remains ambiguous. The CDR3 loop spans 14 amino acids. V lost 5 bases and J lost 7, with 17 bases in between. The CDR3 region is CASSPRNIRGEAFF. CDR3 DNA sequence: TGTGCCAGCAGTCCCCGGAATATACGGGGTGAAGCTTTCTTT.

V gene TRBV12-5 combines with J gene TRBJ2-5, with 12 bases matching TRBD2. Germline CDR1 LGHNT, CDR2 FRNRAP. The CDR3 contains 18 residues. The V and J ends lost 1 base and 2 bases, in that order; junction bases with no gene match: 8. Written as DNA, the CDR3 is TGTGCTAGTGGTTTGGGCCGAGGACTAGCGGGGCGTCAAGAGACCCAGTACTTC. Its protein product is CASGLGRGLAGRQETQYF. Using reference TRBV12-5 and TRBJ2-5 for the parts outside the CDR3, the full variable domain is DARVTQTPRHKVTEMGQEVTMRCQPILGHNTVFWYRQTMMQGLELLAYFRNRAPLDDSGMPKDRFSAEMPDATLATLKIQPSEPRDSAVYFCASGLGRGLAGRQETQYFGPGTRLLVL.

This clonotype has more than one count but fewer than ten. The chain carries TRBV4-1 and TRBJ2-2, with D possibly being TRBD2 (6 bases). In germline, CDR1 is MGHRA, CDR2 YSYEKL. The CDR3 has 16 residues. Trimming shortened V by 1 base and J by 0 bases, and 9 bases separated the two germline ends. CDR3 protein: CASSQGTTSNTGELFF. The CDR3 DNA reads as TGCGCCAGCAGCCAAGGGACTACCTCGAACACCGGGGAGCTGTTTTTT.

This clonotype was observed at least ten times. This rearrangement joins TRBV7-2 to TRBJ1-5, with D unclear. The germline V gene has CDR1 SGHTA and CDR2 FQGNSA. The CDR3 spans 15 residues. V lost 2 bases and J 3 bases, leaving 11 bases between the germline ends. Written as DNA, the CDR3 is TGTGCCAGCAGCTTAAAGTCTTCCAACAATCAGCCCCAGCATTTT. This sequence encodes CASSLKSSNNQPQHF.

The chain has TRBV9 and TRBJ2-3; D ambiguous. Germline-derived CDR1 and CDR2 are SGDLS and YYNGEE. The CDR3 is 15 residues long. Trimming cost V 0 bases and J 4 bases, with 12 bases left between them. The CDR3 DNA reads TGTGCCAGCAGCGTAGGGTTGATTATGGCAGATACGCAGTATTTT. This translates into CASSVGLIMADTQYF.

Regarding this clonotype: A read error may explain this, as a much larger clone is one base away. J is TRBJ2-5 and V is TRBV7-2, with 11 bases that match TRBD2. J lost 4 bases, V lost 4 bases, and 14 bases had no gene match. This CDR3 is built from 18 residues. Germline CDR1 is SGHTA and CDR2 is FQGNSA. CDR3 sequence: CASSSQRTSGRVSETQYF. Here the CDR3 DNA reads TGTGCCAGCAGCTCCCAGCGGACTAGCGGGCGGGTCTCAGAGACCCAGTACTTC.

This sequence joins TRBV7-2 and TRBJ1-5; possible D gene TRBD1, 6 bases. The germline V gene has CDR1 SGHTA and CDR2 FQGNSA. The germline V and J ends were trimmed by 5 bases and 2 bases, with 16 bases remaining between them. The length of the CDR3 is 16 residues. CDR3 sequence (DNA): TGTGCCAGCAGCCTAGAAAGGGGGGACCGCAATCAGCCCCAGCATTTT. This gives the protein CASSLERGDRNQPQHF.

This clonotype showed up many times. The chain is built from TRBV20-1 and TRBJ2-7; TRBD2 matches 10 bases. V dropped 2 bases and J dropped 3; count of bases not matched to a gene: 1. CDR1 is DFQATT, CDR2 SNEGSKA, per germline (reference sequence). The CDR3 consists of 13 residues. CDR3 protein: CSARLAGVYEQYF. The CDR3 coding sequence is TGCAGTGCTAGACTAGCGGGGGTCTACGAGCAGTACTTC.

Here the CDR3 reads CASSESKSGAVEKLFF. In DNA form, the CDR3 reads TGTGCCAGCAGTGAATCGAAATCAGGGGCGGTTGAAAAACTGTTTTTT. V is TRBV25-1 and J is TRBJ1-4; a possible D gene is TRBD1 (6 bases). Germline V gene lookup returns CDR1 MGHDK and CDR2 SYGVNS. Trimming removed 1 base at V and 7 bases at J, with 16 bases between. This CDR3 comprises 16 residues.

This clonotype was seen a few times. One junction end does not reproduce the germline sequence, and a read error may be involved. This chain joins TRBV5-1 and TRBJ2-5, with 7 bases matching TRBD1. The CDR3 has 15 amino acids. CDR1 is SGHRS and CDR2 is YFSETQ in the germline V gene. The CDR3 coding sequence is TGCGCCAGCAGCTCCGACAGGGTGGGATTCAATGAGCAGTCCTTC. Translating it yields CASSSDRVGFNEQSF.

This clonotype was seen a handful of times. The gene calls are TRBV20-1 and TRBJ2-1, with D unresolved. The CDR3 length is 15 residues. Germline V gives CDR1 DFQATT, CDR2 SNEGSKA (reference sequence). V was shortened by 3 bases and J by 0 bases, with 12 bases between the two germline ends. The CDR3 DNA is TGCAGTGCTAGCCGGGTCCGTCTCTCCTACAATGAGCAGTTCTTC. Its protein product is CSASRVRLSYNEQFF.

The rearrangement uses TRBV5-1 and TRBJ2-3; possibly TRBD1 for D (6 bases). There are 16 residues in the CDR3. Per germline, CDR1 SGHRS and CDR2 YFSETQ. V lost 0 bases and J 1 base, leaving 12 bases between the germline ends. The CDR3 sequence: CASSLVVGARTDTQYF. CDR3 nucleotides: TGCGCCAGCAGCTTGGTTGTGGGGGCGCGCACAGATACGCAGTATTTT.

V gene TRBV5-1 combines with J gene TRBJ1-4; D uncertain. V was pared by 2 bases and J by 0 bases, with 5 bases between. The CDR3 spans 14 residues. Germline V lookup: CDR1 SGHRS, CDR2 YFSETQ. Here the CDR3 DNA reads TGCGCCAGCAGCTTCGACACAACTAATGAAAAACTGTTTTTT. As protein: CASSFDTTNEKLFF. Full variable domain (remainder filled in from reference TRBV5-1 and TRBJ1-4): KAGVTQTPRYLIKTRGQQVTLSCSPISGHRSVSWYQQTPGQGLQFLFEYFSETQRNKGNFPGRFSGRQFSNSRSEMNVSTLELGDSALYLCASSFDTTNEKLFFGSGTQLSVL.